This is a list of T cell receptor beta chains from one sample in a study of T cells in Graves' hyperthyroidism and ophthalmopathy. TCRdb ran MiXCR on the multiplex PCR reads and lists one entry per CDR3 protein. The table records under 800,000 distinct CDR3 sequences, 13% to 15% of them present only once. The sample taken for sequencing was blood. The receptors here all came from a woman under 30 with Graves' hyperthyroidism. The CDR3 runs from the conserved cysteine through the conserved F or W. Fields, in order: D gene, clone size, J gene, CDR3 length, V gene, CDR3 protein, CDR3 DNA. D genes are given only for firm matches. Not every row has a clone size; where given, it reads once, few, many or a size class.

D gene: NA
clone size: many
J gene: TRBJ1-1
CDR3 length: 13
V gene: TRBV6-1
CDR3 protein: CASSEARNTEAFF
CDR3 DNA: TGTGCCAGCAGTGAAGCCAGGAACACTGAAGCTTTCTTT

D gene: NA
clone size: many
J gene: TRBJ1-4
CDR3 length: 15
V gene: TRBV7-9
CDR3 protein: CASSLISAGGEKLFF
CDR3 DNA: TGTGCCAGCAGCTTAATCAGTGCCGGGGGCGAAAAACTGTTTTTT

D gene: NA
clone size: many
J gene: TRBJ2-1
CDR3 length: 15
V gene: TRBV3-1
CDR3 protein: CASSPYGGGYNEQFF
CDR3 DNA: TGTGCCAGCAGCCCTTATGGGGGAGGTTACAATGAGCAGTTCTTC

D gene: TRBD1
clone size: many
J gene: TRBJ2-7
CDR3 length: 15
V gene: TRBV6-5
CDR3 protein: CASSYSYQGAGEQYF
CDR3 DNA: TGTGCCAGCAGTTACTCGTACCAGGGGGCAGGGGAGCAGTACTTC

D gene: NA
clone size: few
J gene: TRBJ1-1
CDR3 length: 13
V gene: TRBV28
CDR3 protein: CASSSSDRKKAFF
CDR3 DNA: TGTGCCAGCAGTTCGTCGGACCGAAAAAAAGCTTTCTTT

D gene: NA
clone size: few
J gene: TRBJ2-1
CDR3 length: 13
V gene: TRBV7-8
CDR3 protein: CASSQDEYNEQFF
CDR3 DNA: TGTGCCAGCAGCCAGGACGAATACAATGAGCAGTTCTTC

D gene: TRBD1
clone size: NA
J gene: TRBJ2-2
CDR3 length: 16
V gene: TRBV19
CDR3 protein: CASRLRGQASTGELFF
CDR3 DNA: TGTGCCAGTCGTTTACGGGGACAGGCGAGTACCGGGGAGCTGTTTTTT

D gene: NA
clone size: few
J gene: TRBJ1-4
CDR3 length: 17
V gene: TRBV20-1
CDR3 protein: CSARKGPTLGMNEKLFF
CDR3 DNA: TGCAGTGCTAGAAAGGGACCGACTCTGGGAATGAATGAAAAACTGTTTTTT

D gene: NA
clone size: NA
J gene: TRBJ1-2
CDR3 length: 15
V gene: TRBV7-3
CDR3 protein: CASSLSGGSNYGYTF
CDR3 DNA: TGTGCCAGCAGCTTATCGGGGGGGTCTAACTATGGCTACACCTTC

D gene: NA
clone size: many
J gene: TRBJ1-6
CDR3 length: 12
V gene: TRBV30
CDR3 protein: CAWSETVSPLHF
CDR3 DNA: TGTGCCTGGAGCGAGACAGTTTCACCCCTCCACTTT

D gene: TRBD1
clone size: few
J gene: TRBJ1-5
CDR3 length: 15
V gene: TRBV7-9
CDR3 protein: CASSPYRGMGQPQHF
CDR3 DNA: TGTGCCAGCAGCCCTTACAGGGGGATGGGTCAGCCCCAGCATTTT

D gene: NA
clone size: many
J gene: TRBJ2-5
CDR3 length: 15
V gene: TRBV11-3
CDR3 protein: CASSLRESSGETQYF
CDR3 DNA: TGTGCCAGCAGCTTGAGGGAGTCCTCCGGGGAGACCCAGTACTTC

D gene: TRBD2
clone size: many
J gene: TRBJ2-1
CDR3 length: 17
V gene: TRBV20-1
CDR3 protein: CSAREISGRTSYNEQFF
CDR3 DNA: TGCAGTGCTAGAGAGATCAGCGGGAGGACCTCCTACAATGAGCAGTTCTTC

D gene: NA
clone size: few
J gene: TRBJ1-2
CDR3 length: 14
V gene: TRBV4-3
CDR3 protein: CASSQDLGDYGYTF
CDR3 DNA: TGCGCCAGCAGCCAAGATTTGGGGGACTATGGCTACACCTTC

D gene: NA
clone size: NA
J gene: TRBJ2-1
CDR3 length: 11
V gene: TRBV12-3/TRBV12-4
CDR3 protein: CASKGAGEQFF
CDR3 DNA: TGTGCCAGCAAGGGAGCGGGTGAGCAGTTCTTC